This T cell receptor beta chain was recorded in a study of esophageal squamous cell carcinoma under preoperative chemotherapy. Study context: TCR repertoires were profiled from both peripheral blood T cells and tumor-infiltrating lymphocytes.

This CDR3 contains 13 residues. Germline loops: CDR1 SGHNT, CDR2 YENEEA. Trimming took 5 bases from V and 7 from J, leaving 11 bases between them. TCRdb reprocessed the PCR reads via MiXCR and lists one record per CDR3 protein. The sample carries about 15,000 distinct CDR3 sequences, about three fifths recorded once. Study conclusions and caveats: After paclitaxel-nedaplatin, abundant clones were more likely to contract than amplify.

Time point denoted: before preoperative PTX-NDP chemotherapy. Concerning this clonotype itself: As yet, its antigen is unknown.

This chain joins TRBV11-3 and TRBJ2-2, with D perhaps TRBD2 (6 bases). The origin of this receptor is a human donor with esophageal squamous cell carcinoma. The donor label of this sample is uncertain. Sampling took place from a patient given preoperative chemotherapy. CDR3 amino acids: CASSRDFVGELFF. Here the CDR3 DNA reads TGTGCCAGCAGCAGGGACTTTGTCGGGGAGCTGTTTTTT.